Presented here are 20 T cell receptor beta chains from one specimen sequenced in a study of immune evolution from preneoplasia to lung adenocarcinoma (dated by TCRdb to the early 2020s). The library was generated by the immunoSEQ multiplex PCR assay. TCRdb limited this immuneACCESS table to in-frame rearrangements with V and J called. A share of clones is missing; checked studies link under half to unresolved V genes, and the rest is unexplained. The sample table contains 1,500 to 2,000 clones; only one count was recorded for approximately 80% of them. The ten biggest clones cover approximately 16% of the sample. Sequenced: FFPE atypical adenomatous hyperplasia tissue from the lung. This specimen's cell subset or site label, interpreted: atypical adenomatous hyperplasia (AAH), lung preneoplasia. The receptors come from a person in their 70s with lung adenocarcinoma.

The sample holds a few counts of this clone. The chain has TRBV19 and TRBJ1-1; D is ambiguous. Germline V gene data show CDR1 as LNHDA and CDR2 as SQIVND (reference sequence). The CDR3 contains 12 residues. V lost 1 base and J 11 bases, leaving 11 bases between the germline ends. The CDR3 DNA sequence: TGTGCCAGTAGTATAGGAGAAAGAAGGGCTTTCTTT. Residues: CASSIGERRAFF. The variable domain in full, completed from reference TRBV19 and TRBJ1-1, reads DGGITQSPKYLFRKEGQNVTLSCEQNLNHDAMYWYRQDPGQGLRLIYYSQIVNDFQKGDIAEGYSVSREKKESFPLTVTSAQKNPTAFYLCASSIGERRAFFGQGTRLTVV.

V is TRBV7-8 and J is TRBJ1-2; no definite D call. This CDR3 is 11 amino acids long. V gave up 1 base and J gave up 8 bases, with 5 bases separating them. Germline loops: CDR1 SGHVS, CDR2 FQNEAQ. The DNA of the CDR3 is TGTGCCAGCAGCTTAGGGACGGGCTACACCTTC. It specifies CASSLGTGYTF.

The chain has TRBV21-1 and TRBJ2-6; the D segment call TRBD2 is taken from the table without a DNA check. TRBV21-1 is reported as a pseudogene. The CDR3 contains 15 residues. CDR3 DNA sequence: TGTGCCAGCAGCAGCACTCCCCCCGGGGCCAACGTCCTGACTTTC. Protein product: CASSSTPPGANVLTF.

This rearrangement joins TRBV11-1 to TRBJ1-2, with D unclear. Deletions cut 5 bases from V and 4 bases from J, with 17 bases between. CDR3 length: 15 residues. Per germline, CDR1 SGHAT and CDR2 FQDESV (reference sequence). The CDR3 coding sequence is TGTGCCAGCAGCCCCGGCCAGCAGGCGCTCTATGGCTACACCTTC. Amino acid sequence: CASSPGQQALYGYTF.

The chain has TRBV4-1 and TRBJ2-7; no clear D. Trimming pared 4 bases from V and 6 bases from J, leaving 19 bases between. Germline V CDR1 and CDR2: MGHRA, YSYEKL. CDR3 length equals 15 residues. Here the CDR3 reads CASSLRADNAAEQYF. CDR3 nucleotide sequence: TGCGCCAGCAGCCTCCGGGCCGATAACGCAGCCGAGCAGTACTTC.

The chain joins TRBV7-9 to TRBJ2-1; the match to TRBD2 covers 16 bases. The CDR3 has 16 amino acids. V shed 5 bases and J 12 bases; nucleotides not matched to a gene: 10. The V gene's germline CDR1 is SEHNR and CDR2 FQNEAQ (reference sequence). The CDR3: CASSTLGTSGRARQFF. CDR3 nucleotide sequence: TGTGCCAGCAGCACCTTGGGGACTAGCGGGAGGGCCCGGCAGTTCTTC.

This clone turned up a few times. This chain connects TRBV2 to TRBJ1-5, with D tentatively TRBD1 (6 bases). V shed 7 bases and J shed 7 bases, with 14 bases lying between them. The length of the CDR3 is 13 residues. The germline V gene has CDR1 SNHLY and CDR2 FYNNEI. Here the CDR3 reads CASTNAGGQPQHF. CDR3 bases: TGTGCCAGCACCAATGCGGGGGGCCAGCCCCAGCATTTT.

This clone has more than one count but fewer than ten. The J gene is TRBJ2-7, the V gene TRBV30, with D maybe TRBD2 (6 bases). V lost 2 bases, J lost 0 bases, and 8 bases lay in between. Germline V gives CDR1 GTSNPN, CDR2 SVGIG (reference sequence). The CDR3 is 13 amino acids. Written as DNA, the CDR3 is TGTGCCTGGAGTCACGGGGGCTCCTACGAGCAGTACTTC. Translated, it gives CAWSHGGSYEQYF.

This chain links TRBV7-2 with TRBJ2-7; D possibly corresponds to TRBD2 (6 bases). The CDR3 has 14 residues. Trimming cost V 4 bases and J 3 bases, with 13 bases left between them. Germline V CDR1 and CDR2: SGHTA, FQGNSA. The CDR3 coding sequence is TGTGCCAGCAGCTACGTAGCGGTTTTCTACGAGCAGTACTTC. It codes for CASSYVAVFYEQYF.

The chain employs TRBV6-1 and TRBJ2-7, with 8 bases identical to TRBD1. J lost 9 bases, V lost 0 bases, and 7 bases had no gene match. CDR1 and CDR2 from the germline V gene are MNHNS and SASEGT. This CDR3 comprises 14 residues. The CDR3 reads CASSEAGRGRLQYF. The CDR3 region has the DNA TGTGCCAGCAGTGAAGCGGGCAGGGGGCGCCTGCAGTACTTC.

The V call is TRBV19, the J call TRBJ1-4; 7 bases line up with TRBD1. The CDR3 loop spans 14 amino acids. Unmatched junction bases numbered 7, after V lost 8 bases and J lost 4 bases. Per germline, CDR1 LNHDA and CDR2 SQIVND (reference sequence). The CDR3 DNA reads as TGTGCCAGTGGCCGGGACAGCCGTAATGAAAAACTGTTTTTT. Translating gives CASGRDSRNEKLFF. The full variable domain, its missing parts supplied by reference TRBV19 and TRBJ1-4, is DGGITQSPKYLFRKEGQNVTLSCEQNLNHDAMYWYRQDPGQGLRLIYYSQIVNDFQKGDIAEGYSVSREKKESFPLTVTSAQKNPTAFYLCASGRDSRNEKLFFGSGTQLSVL.

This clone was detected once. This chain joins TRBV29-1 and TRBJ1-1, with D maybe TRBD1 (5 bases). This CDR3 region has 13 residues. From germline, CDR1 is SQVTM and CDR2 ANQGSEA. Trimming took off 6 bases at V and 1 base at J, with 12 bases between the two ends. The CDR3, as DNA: TGCAGCGTCCGGGGGGAGTCGAACACTGAAGCTTTCTTT. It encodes CSVRGESNTEAFF.

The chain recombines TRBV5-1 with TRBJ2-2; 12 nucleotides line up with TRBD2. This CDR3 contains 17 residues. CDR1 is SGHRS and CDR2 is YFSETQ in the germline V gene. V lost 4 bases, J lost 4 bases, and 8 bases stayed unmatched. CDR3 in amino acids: CASSELAGGLGTGELFF. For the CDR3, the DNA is TGCGCCAGCAGCGAACTAGCGGGAGGACTTGGCACCGGGGAGCTGTTTTTT. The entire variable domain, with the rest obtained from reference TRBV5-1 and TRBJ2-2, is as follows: KAGVTQTPRYLIKTRGQQVTLSCSPISGHRSVSWYQQTPGQGLQFLFEYFSETQRNKGNFPGRFSGRQFSNSRSEMNVSTLELGDSALYLCASSELAGGLGTGELFFGEGSRLTVL.

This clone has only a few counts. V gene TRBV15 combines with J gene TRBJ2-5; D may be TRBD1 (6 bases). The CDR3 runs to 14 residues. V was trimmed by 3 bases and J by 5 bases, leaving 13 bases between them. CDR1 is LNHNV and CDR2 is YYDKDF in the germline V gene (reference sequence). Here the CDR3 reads CATSSTGRWETQYF. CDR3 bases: TGTGCCACCAGCAGTACAGGGCGGTGGGAGACCCAGTACTTC.

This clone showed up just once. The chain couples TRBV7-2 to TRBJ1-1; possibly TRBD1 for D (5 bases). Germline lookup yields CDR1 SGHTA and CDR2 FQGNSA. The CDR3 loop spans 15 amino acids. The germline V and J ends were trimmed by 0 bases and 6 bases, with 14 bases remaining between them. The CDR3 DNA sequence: TGTGCCAGCAGCTTAGCTTGGGGCGGAGGGGCTGAAGCTTTCTTT. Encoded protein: CASSLAWGGGAEAFF.

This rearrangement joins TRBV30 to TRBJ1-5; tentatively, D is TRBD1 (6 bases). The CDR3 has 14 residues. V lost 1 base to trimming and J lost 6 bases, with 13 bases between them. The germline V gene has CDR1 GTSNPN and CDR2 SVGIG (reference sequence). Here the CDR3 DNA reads TGTGCCTGGAGTGCCGGGACATTTGGTCAGCCCCAGCATTTT. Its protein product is CAWSAGTFGQPQHF.

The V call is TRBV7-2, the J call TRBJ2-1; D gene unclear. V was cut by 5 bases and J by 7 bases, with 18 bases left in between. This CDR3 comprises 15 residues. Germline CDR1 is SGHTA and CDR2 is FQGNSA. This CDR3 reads CASSMDRNFRNEQFF. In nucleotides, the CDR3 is TGTGCCAGCAGCATGGATCGGAATTTTAGGAATGAGCAGTTCTTC.

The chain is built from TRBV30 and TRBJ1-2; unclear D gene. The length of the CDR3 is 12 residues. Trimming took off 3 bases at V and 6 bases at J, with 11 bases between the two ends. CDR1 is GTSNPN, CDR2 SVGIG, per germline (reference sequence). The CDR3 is CAWRADAHGYTF. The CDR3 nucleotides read TGTGCCTGGAGGGCGGATGCCCATGGCTACACCTTC.

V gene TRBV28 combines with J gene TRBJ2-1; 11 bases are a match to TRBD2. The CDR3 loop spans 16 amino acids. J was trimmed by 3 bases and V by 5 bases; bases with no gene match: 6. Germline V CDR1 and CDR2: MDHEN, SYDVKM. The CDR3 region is CASSRRLAGIYNEQFF. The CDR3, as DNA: TGTGCCAGCAGTCGGCGACTAGCGGGAATCTACAATGAGCAGTTCTTC.

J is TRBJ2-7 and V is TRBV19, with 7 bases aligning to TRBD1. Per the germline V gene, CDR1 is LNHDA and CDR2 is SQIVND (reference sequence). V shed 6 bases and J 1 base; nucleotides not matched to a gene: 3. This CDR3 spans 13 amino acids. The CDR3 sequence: CASSRTGSYEQYF. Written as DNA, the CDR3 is TGTGCCAGTAGCCGGACAGGATCCTACGAGCAGTACTTC.